This passage covers 21 T cell receptor beta chains from one sample sequenced in a study of blood T cell repertoires in COVID-19. The table came from immunoSEQ multiplex PCR; TCRdb's copy has only in-frame clones and leaves some out. Of around 180,000 clones in the sample, 88% are singletons; the top ten hold 25% to 30%. The sample was peripheral blood. These receptors all come from a man aged 60 to 75 with acute or convalescent COVID-19.

The V call is TRBV9, the J call TRBJ1-2, with a possible D match to TRBD1 (6 bases). Germline values: CDR1 SGDLS, CDR2 YYNGEE. With 6 bases removed from V and 10 bases from J, the gap between germline ends came to 22 bases. The CDR3 is 14 residues long. In DNA form, the CDR3 reads TGTGCCAGCATGCTTGGGCAGGGGCATTCGGACTACACCTTC. This sequence encodes CASMLGQGHSDYTF.

The chain combines TRBV5-1 with TRBJ1-2; no clear D gene. The V gene's germline CDR1 is SGHRS and CDR2 YFSETQ. V was clipped by 0 bases and J by 4 bases, with 7 bases between them. The CDR3 length is 13 residues. DNA of the CDR3: TGCGCCAGCAGCTTGGATCAAATCTATGGCTACACCTTC. Protein product: CASSLDQIYGYTF.

The CDR3 reads CATSDPGLAGTGELFF. CDR3 sequence (DNA): TGTGCCACCAGTGACCCGGGACTAGCTGGTACCGGGGAGCTGTTTTTT. The rearrangement links TRBV24-1 to TRBJ2-2, with 9 nucleotides matching TRBD2. The germline gives CDR1 KGHDR, CDR2 SFDVKD. The CDR3 consists of 16 residues. The J segment lost 5 bases and the V segment lost 4 bases, leaving 7 bases of the junction unmatched.

V gene TRBV3-1 (or the pseudogene TRBV3-2) combines with J gene TRBJ1-1; D remains unclear. CDR1 is LGHDT and CDR2 is YNNKEL in the germline V gene (reference sequence). With 0 bases removed from V and 5 bases from J, the gap between germline ends came to 19 bases. The CDR3 loop spans 17 amino acids. In nucleotides, the CDR3 is TGTGCCAGCAGCCAAGATATCGGCTACGGAGGAGGGACTGAAGCTTTCTTT. Translated: CASSQDIGYGGGTEAFF.

This rearrangement joins TRBV12-5 to TRBJ1-5; TRBD1 matches at 12 bases. CDR1 is LGHNT, CDR2 FRNRAP, per germline. This CDR3 contains 16 residues. The V gene end was trimmed by 6 bases and the J gene end by 1 base; junction bases not matched to a gene: 4. CDR3 sequence: CASGPGQGASNQPQHF. CDR3 DNA: TGTGCTAGTGGCCCGGGACAGGGGGCGAGCAATCAGCCCCAGCATTTT.

J is TRBJ2-1 and V is TRBV5-6, with TRBD2 matching 13 bases. Trimming took 4 bases from V and 2 from J; bases not matched to a gene: 6. This CDR3 region has 17 residues. Germline CDR1 SGHDT, CDR2 YYEEEE. The CDR3 sequence is CASSGMTSGGPYNEQFF. Written as DNA, the CDR3 is TGTGCCAGCAGCGGAATGACTAGCGGGGGGCCCTACAATGAGCAGTTCTTC.

The rearrangement links TRBV10-3 to TRBJ2-6; D uncertain. Trimming pared 0 bases from V and 12 bases from J, leaving 12 bases between. Germline V gives CDR1 ENHRY, CDR2 SYGVKD. This CDR3 has 14 amino acids. The CDR3 spells CAISESAEATVLTF. CDR3 bases: TGTGCCATCAGTGAGTCGGCGGAAGCAACCGTCCTGACTTTC.

The rearrangement uses TRBV12-3 or TRBV12-4 and TRBJ1-1; D is ambiguous. With 8 bases removed from V and 4 bases from J, the gap between germline ends came to 14 bases. This CDR3 spans 13 amino acids. The CDR3 sequence is CASDGVPGTEAFF. DNA of the CDR3: TGTGCCAGCGATGGTGTGCCCGGCACTGAAGCTTTCTTT.

The J gene is TRBJ1-4, the V gene TRBV3-1 (or the pseudogene TRBV3-2), with a possible D match to TRBD1 (5 bases). Germline V CDR1 and CDR2: LGHDT, YNNKEL (reference sequence). The V end was cut by 0 bases, the J end by 6 bases, with 11 bases between. CDR3 length: 15 residues. CDR3 region: CASSQDSGGDEKLFF. As DNA, the CDR3 is TGTGCCAGCAGCCAAGATAGTGGGGGGGATGAAAAACTGTTTTTT.

The rearrangement uses TRBV10-2 and TRBJ1-1; tentatively, D is TRBD1 (5 bases). There are 15 residues in the CDR3. Trimming shortened V by 4 bases and J by 1 base, and 13 bases separated the two germline ends. Germline lookup yields CDR1 WSHSY and CDR2 SAAADI. CDR3 amino acids: CASSASWGGNTEAFF. CDR3 sequence (DNA): TGCGCCAGCAGTGCCTCATGGGGGGGGAACACTGAAGCTTTCTTT.

This chain uses TRBV7-8 with TRBJ1-1, with unresolved D. The CDR3 is 11 residues long. The germline gives CDR1 SGHVS, CDR2 FQNEAQ. The V end lost 8 bases, the J end lost 4 bases, and 8 bases lay between the germline ends. CDR3 nucleotides: TGTGCCAGCCAATCCCCCACTGAAGCTTTCTTT. This translates into CASQSPTEAFF.

The DNA for the CDR3 is TGTGCCAGCAGCTCCCTTAAACAGGGGAGCTATGGCTACACCTTC. Translating it yields CASSSLKQGSYGYTF. The chain combines TRBV7-2 with TRBJ1-2; 7 bases agree with TRBD1. The ends lost 4 bases at V and 4 bases at J; junction bases unmatched: 9. Germline CDR1 and CDR2: SGHTA and FQGNSA. The CDR3 length is 15 residues. Variable domain in full (rest from reference TRBV7-2 and TRBJ1-2): GAGVSQSPSNKVTEKGKDVELRCDPISGHTALYWYRQSLGQGLEFLIYFQGNSAPDKSGLPSDRFSAERTGGSVSTLTIQRTQQEDSAVYLCASSSLKQGSYGYTFGSGTRLTVV.

V and J are TRBV20-1 and TRBJ2-3; 11 bases map to TRBD2. The CDR3 extends over 15 amino acids. Germline CDR1 reads DFQATT; CDR2 reads SNEGSKA (reference sequence). V lost 5 bases and J lost 2; bases outside the gene matches: 6. The CDR3 sequence: CSAGGTSGYTDTQYF. As DNA, the CDR3 is TGCAGTGCTGGTGGGACTAGCGGTTACACAGATACGCAGTATTTT.

The chain joins TRBV7-2 to TRBJ2-3, with a tentative D call TRBD1 (6 bases). In germline, CDR1 is SGHTA, CDR2 FQGNSA. This CDR3 is built from 13 residues. V gave up 5 bases and J gave up 3 bases, with 9 bases separating them. The CDR3, as DNA: TGTGCCAGCAGCCAGGACAGAACAGATACGCAGTATTTT. It codes for CASSQDRTDTQYF.

V is TRBV5-6 and J is TRBJ1-2, with D unclear. Deletions cut 3 bases from V and 7 bases from J, with 13 bases between. The germline V gene has CDR1 SGHDT and CDR2 YYEEEE. The CDR3 sequence is 13 residues long. The chain's CDR3 is CASSYAGSFGYTF. The CDR3 DNA follows: TGTGCCAGCAGCTATGCAGGTTCCTTTGGCTACACCTTC.

V gene TRBV6-5 combines with J gene TRBJ1-1; D possibly corresponds to TRBD1 (5 bases). Trimming pared 8 bases from V and 3 bases from J, leaving 13 bases between. This CDR3 contains 13 residues. Germline-derived CDR1 and CDR2 are MNHEY and SVGAGI. In DNA form, the CDR3 reads TGTGCCAGCCTGGCTTGGGGGGACACTGAAGCTTTCTTT. Its protein product is CASLAWGDTEAFF.

This chain connects TRBV9 to TRBJ1-1, with D maybe TRBD1 (5 bases). This CDR3 has 14 residues. The V end was cut by 2 bases, the J end by 2 bases, with 10 bases between. CDR1 is SGDLS, CDR2 YYNGEE, per germline. The chain's CDR3 is CASSVVQGNTEAFF. CDR3 in DNA: TGTGCCAGCAGCGTCGTTCAGGGTAACACTGAAGCTTTCTTT.

The chain uses TRBV19 and TRBJ2-1; 8 bases map to TRBD2. J was trimmed by 8 bases and V by 6 bases; bases with no gene match: 6. Germline loops: CDR1 LNHDA, CDR2 SQIVND (reference sequence). The CDR3 covers 13 residues. CDR3 coding DNA: TGTGCCAGTAGAAGCGGGGGTAGGGATGAGCAGTTCTTC. Its translation: CASRSGGRDEQFF.

This chain links TRBV2 with TRBJ2-5; 10 nucleotides line up with TRBD1. This CDR3 is 15 amino acids long. Germline V CDR1 and CDR2: SNHLY, FYNNEI. The J segment lost 1 base and the V segment lost 6 bases, leaving 5 bases of the junction unmatched. CDR3 coding DNA: TGTGCCAGCAGCCCGGGACAGGGGCGCCAAGAGACCCAGTACTTC. This gives the protein CASSPGQGRQETQYF.

The CDR3 reads CASSSSTSGSWNTGELFF. The CDR3 region has the DNA TGTGCCAGCAGCTCCTCGACTAGCGGGAGTTGGAACACCGGGGAGCTGTTTTTT. V gene TRBV7-3 combines with J gene TRBJ2-2; 12 bases are shared with TRBD2. The CDR3 spans 18 residues. Looked up from germline, CDR1 is SGHTA and CDR2 is FQGTGA. V trimming: 4 bases; J trimming: 1 base; junction bases outside the gene matches: 7.

The V and J genes are TRBV30 and TRBJ1-1; D call uncertain. Germline CDR1 is GTSNPN and CDR2 is SVGIG (reference sequence). The CDR3 has 14 residues. The V end lost 0 bases, the J end lost 5 bases, and 13 bases lay between the germline ends. The CDR3 nucleotides read TGTGCCTGGAGTGTTGAGAGGGCCGGGACTGAAGCTTTCTTT. Its translation is CAWSVERAGTEAFF.